This T cell receptor beta chain is from a study of lymphopenia after photon versus proton radiotherapy. Repertoires were generated with immunoSEQ multiplex PCR, while TCRdb's copy carries only in-frame clones and drops some. The sample has roughly 25,000 clones; about nine tenths are singletons. General study findings and limits: Better survival with proton therapy was suggested as possible, not demonstrated. Larger post-nadir TCR diversity loss correlated inversely with survival in deceased patients. Relative stability marked proton patients; photon patients lost diversity and naive cells. After the lymphocyte nadir, photon-treated repertoires showed oligoclonal expansion, especially of CD8+ Temra cells.

The CDR3 has 16 amino acids. Trimming took 5 bases from V and 6 from J, leaving 19 bases between them. From germline, CDR1 is MNHEY and CDR2 SMNVEV (reference sequence). A remark on this clone: Antigen specificity is unknown.

The origin of this receptor is a woman aged 45-60 years with cholangiocarcinoma. The chain employs TRBV27 and TRBJ2-2, with no clear D. The sequenced sample was peripheral blood, obtained from a patient treated with photon-based radiotherapy. CDR3 region: CASSDALGLSPGELFF. CDR3 DNA sequence: TGTGCCAGCAGTGACGCCCTAGGATTGAGCCCCGGGGAGCTGTTTTTT.